The text below deals with one T cell receptor (beta chain). This sample was included in a study of human T cells and chemical hapten exposure. The wider study: In the roughly 23-week study, patients were dosed weekly with diphenylcyclopropenone on the scalp throughout. Per-sample TCR yields varied mainly from small pooled library volume differences.

Time point meaning: patch test 2, 6 weeks after DPC sensitization. The treatment here: therapeutic diphenylcyclopropenone sensitization with weekly scalp DPC. Suited to DPC and affected by alopecia, the donors ranged from 18 to 70 years old. Unique molecular identifiers were affixed to discrete cDNA molecules within the library. A single record per CDR3 protein comes from TCRdb applying MiXCR to the RACE reads. The sample has about 96,000 distinct CDR3 sequences; over 7.5% are singletons. The sequence was obtained from a woman aged 40 to 55 with alopecia areata. Some clones in this sample may be carry-over from other donors' samples. Sequenced material: whole blood, taken in connection with sensitization to the hapten diphenylcyclopropenone (DPC).

The CDR3 reads CASSLAGEDTQYF. The CDR3 DNA is TGTGCCAGCAGCTTAGCGGGAGAAGATACGCAGTATTTT. This chain connects TRBV7-3 to TRBJ2-3; 7 nucleotides agree with TRBD2. Trimming cost V 2 bases and J 5 bases; bases outside gene matches: 1. This CDR3 is 13 amino acids long. Germline values: CDR1 SGHTA, CDR2 FQGTGA.